Following are 26 T cell receptor beta chains from one sample sequenced in a study of blood T cell repertoires in COVID-19. Measured with immunoSEQ multiplex PCR; TCRdb has only the in-frame clones, and not every one. This table holds 250,000 or so clones, around 89% found once. The sample taken for sequencing was PBMCs or T cells enriched from blood (not recorded which). The receptor set was obtained from a woman aged 40-49 years with acute COVID-19.

The chain is built from TRBV7-7 and TRBJ2-5, with 9 bases that match TRBD2. From germline, CDR1 is SSHAT and CDR2 FNYEAQ (reference sequence). CDR3 length: 14 amino acids. The V segment lost 4 bases and the J segment 5 bases; nucleotides outside the gene matches: 5. In DNA form, the CDR3 reads TGTGCCAGCAGCTCAGCGGGGGGTTTGGAGACCCAGTACTTC. As protein: CASSSAGGLETQYF.

This chain links TRBV9 with TRBJ2-2, with D perhaps TRBD2 (6 bases). Germline V CDR1 and CDR2: SGDLS, YYNGEE. This CDR3 contains 15 residues. The V and J ends lost 2 bases and 0 bases respectively, with 8 bases between them. CDR3 in DNA: TGTGCCAGCAGCGTCGGGACTTCGAACACCGGGGAGCTGTTTTTT. It is translated as CASSVGTSNTGELFF.

The chain uses TRBV4-3 and TRBJ1-2; D is uncertain. Germline CDR1 is LGHNA and CDR2 is YSLEER. The V gene lost 1 base and the J gene lost 7 bases, with 10 bases spanning the gap. CDR3 length equals 13 residues. In nucleotides, the CDR3 is TGCGCCAGCAGCCAAGTAGCGGAGGGTGGCTACACCTTC. It translates to CASSQVAEGGYTF.

With respect to this clone: Other DNA sequences in this specimen translate into the identical CDR3. The chain uses TRBV5-6 and TRBJ2-4; 8 bases align to TRBD1. The ends lost 3 bases at V and 3 bases at J; junction bases unmatched: 5. This CDR3 spans 15 amino acids. Germline CDR1 and CDR2: SGHDT and YYEEEE. The CDR3 region is CASSSLQGDKNIQYF. For the CDR3, the DNA is TGTGCCAGCAGCTCGCTACAGGGGGACAAAAACATTCAGTACTTC.

The count of this clone is one. V is TRBV5-4 and J is TRBJ2-5, with D possibly being TRBD2 (7 bases). Germline CDR1 reads SGHNT; CDR2 reads YYREEE (reference sequence). V shed 0 bases and J shed 3 bases, with 12 bases lying between them. The CDR3 runs to 15 residues. In DNA form, the CDR3 reads TGTGCCAGCAGCTTGGGCGGGGGCCTAAAAGAGACCCAGTACTTC. Translated, it gives CASSLGGGLKETQYF.

This sequence joins TRBV9 and TRBJ1-1, with D perhaps TRBD1 (6 bases). This CDR3 comprises 16 residues. Germline CDR1 SGDLS, CDR2 YYNGEE. Trimming stripped 0 bases from V and 1 base from J, with 13 bases between. CDR3 sequence reads: CASSVAVGAGNTEAFF. CDR3 in DNA: TGTGCCAGCAGCGTAGCCGTGGGGGCGGGGAACACTGAAGCTTTCTTT. The complete variable domain, with remaining parts taken from reference TRBV9 and TRBJ1-1, reads DSGVTQTPKHLITATGQRVTLRCSPRSGDLSVYWYQQSLDQGLQFLIQYYNGEERAKGNILERFSAQQFPDLHSELNLSSLELGDSALYFCASSVAVGAGNTEAFFGQGTRLTVV.

This rearrangement joins TRBV7-9 to TRBJ2-7, with D perhaps TRBD1 (6 bases). The CDR3 runs 12 residues. The V end lost 5 bases, the J end lost 6 bases, and 11 bases lay between the germline ends. The V gene's germline CDR1 is SEHNR and CDR2 FQNEAQ (reference sequence). The CDR3 region is CASSARTVEQYF. DNA for the CDR3: TGTGCCAGCAGCGCCCGGACAGTCGAGCAGTACTTC.

The chain joins TRBV5-1 to TRBJ2-3, with D uncertain. Trimming took 2 bases from V and 5 from J, leaving 9 bases between them. Germline V gene sequence: CDR1 SGHRS, CDR2 YFSETQ. The CDR3 contains 13 residues. CDR3 protein: CASSLSGLDTQYF. Here the CDR3 DNA reads TGCGCCAGCAGCTTAAGTGGGCTAGATACGCAGTATTTT. The full variable domain, its missing parts supplied by reference TRBV5-1 and TRBJ2-3, is KAGVTQTPRYLIKTRGQQVTLSCSPISGHRSVSWYQQTPGQGLQFLFEYFSETQRNKGNFPGRFSGRQFSNSRSEMNVSTLELGDSALYLCASSLSGLDTQYFGPGTRLTVL.

The V and J genes are TRBV5-5 and TRBJ2-3; possibly TRBD1 for D (6 bases). This CDR3 contains 15 residues. Trimming took off 2 bases at V and 0 bases at J, with 10 bases between the two ends. Germline CDR1 reads SGHKS; CDR2 reads YYEKEE (reference sequence). CDR3 bases: TGTGCCAGCAGCTTCACAGGGTATAGCACAGATACGCAGTATTTT. Residues: CASSFTGYSTDTQYF.

The CDR3 DNA reads as TGCGCCAGCAGCTTCGGGACAGGGGAGTATGGCTACACCTTC. Translated: CASSFGTGEYGYTF. The chain employs TRBV5-1 and TRBJ1-2, with TRBD1 matching over 10 bases. The CDR3 has 14 amino acids. Per the germline V gene, CDR1 is SGHRS and CDR2 is YFSETQ. Trimming at V came to 2 bases and at J to 5 bases, leaving 3 bases not matched to a gene.

This chain links TRBV5-8 with TRBJ1-2; 7 bases fit TRBD1. J gave up 4 bases and V 0 bases, and 3 bases lay outside the gene matches. The CDR3 covers 14 residues. Germline V CDR1 and CDR2: SGHTS, YDEGEE. The CDR3 protein is CASSLGTGPYGYTF. The DNA of the CDR3 is TGTGCCAGCAGCTTGGGGACAGGTCCCTATGGCTACACCTTC.

The chain links TRBV24-1 to TRBJ2-7; D remains unclear. The CDR3 is made up of 8 amino acids. Germline V CDR1 and CDR2: KGHDR, SFDVKD. Trimming took off 7 bases at V and 11 bases at J, with 5 bases between the two ends. The CDR3 loop reads CATSPKYV. The CDR3 nucleotides are TGTGCCACCAGCCCCAAGTACGTC.

This chain links TRBV10-2 with TRBJ2-7, with 9 bases matching TRBD2. Losses at the gene ends were 6 bases for V and 2 bases for J; bases not matched to a gene: 5. The CDR3 length is 14 residues. Germline values: CDR1 WSHSY, CDR2 SAAADI. The CDR3 DNA reads TGCGCCAGCAGAGATAGCGGGGGAACCTACGAGCAGTACTTC. Its protein is CASRDSGGTYEQYF.

The chain has TRBV21-1 and TRBJ1-1; the D segment call TRBD1 is taken from the table without a DNA check. TRBV21-1 is given as a pseudogene. The CDR3 is 18 residues long. CDR3 nucleotide sequence: TGTGCCAGCAGCAAAGGGTACGGGGACAGGGACCCGAACACTGAAGCTTTCTTT. Its translation: CASSKGYGDRDPNTEAFF.

Here the CDR3 reads CASSMGQLVSGNTIYF. Written as DNA, the CDR3 is TGTGCCAGTAGTATGGGACAGCTTGTCTCTGGAAACACCATATATTTT. V gene TRBV19 combines with J gene TRBJ1-3, with TRBD1 matching over 7 bases. This CDR3 comprises 16 residues. Trimming removed 3 bases from V and 0 bases from J; junction bases left unmatched: 5. Germline V CDR1 and CDR2: LNHDA, SQIVND (reference sequence).

The rearrangement uses TRBV5-3 and TRBJ2-2; 7 nucleotides agree with TRBD2. Being an ORF, TRBV5-3 has a function that is uncertain. With 0 bases clipped from V and 5 bases from J, the junction kept 4 bases outside the gene matches. The CDR3 consists of 15 residues. The CDR3: CARSLAGGSTGELFF. CDR3 in DNA: TGTGCCAGAAGCTTGGCCGGCGGGAGTACCGGGGAGCTGTTTTTT.

This clone was observed a few times. The chain's CDR3 is CASSEALGGNSPLHF. CDR3 nucleotide sequence: TGTGCCAGCAGTGAAGCTCTAGGGGGTAATTCACCCCTCCACTTT. V gene TRBV6-1 combines with J gene TRBJ1-6, with a weak D call TRBD1 (6 bases). The CDR3 is made up of 15 amino acids. With 0 bases removed from V and 6 bases from J, the gap between germline ends came to 9 bases. Germline assignment: CDR1 MNHNS and CDR2 SASEGT.

The chain employs TRBV6-2 or TRBV6-3 and TRBJ2-2, with TRBD1 as a possible D gene (6 bases). Germline loops: CDR1 MNHEY, CDR2 SVGEGT. This CDR3 comprises 14 residues. V shed 4 bases and J shed 6 bases, with 12 bases lying between them. CDR3 bases: TGTGCCAGCAGTTCTACAGGGCCCCCCGGGGAGCTGTTTTTT. Translating gives CASSSTGPPGELFF.

The V call is TRBV10-3, the J call TRBJ2-1; TRBD1 matches 7 bases. This CDR3 contains 14 residues. Germline V CDR1 and CDR2: ENHRY, SYGVKD. The CDR3 DNA sequence: TGTGCTACTCCCCCAACGACAGGGTTGCGTGAGCAGTTCTTC. It encodes CATPPTTGLREQFF.

The chain's CDR3 is CASSYSEVTSIYEQYV. The CDR3 DNA sequence: TGTGCCAGCAGTTACTCGGAAGTGACTAGCATCTACGAGCAGTACGTC. This rearrangement joins TRBV6-7 to TRBJ2-7; 7 bases match TRBD2. TRBV6-7 is given ORF status, its function remaining uncertain. The CDR3 is made up of 16 amino acids. J lost 3 bases, V lost 0 bases, and 8 bases had no gene match.

This chain connects TRBV5-1 to TRBJ2-1, with TRBD2 matching 13 bases. Germline V lookup: CDR1 SGHRS, CDR2 YFSETQ. V lost 4 bases, J lost 7 bases, and 5 bases stayed unmatched. This CDR3 region has 15 residues. CDR3 residues: CASSAGLAGANEQFF. The CDR3 DNA reads TGCGCCAGCAGCGCCGGACTAGCGGGAGCTAATGAGCAGTTCTTC.

This chain uses TRBV2 with TRBJ2-2, with a weak D call TRBD1 (6 bases). The CDR3 is made up of 14 amino acids. V lost 7 bases, J lost 6 bases, and 15 bases lay in between. The germline V gene encodes CDR1 SNHLY and CDR2 FYNNEI. CDR3 in DNA: TGTGCCAGCACTTCACAGGGTAACCCCGGGGAGCTGTTTTTT. Translation: CASTSQGNPGELFF.

The J gene is TRBJ1-1, the V gene TRBV10-3; 8 bases are shared with TRBD1. The germline V gene has CDR1 ENHRY and CDR2 SYGVKD. The CDR3 contains 14 residues. V was clipped by 3 bases and J by 4 bases; unmatched bases: 4. CDR3 amino acids: CAISEQGVGTEAFF. The CDR3, as DNA: TGTGCCATCAGTGAACAGGGGGTGGGCACTGAAGCTTTCTTT.

The CDR3 region is CASSLVSGGQETQYF. The CDR3 nucleotides are TGTGCCAGCAGCTTAGTTTCGGGAGGGCAAGAGACCCAGTACTTC. The rearrangement uses TRBV13 and TRBJ2-5, with 8 nucleotides matching TRBD2. V was clipped by 1 base and J by 2 bases; unmatched bases: 3. The CDR3 totals 15 residues. Germline V CDR1 and CDR2: PRHDT, FYEKMQ (reference sequence). Using reference TRBV13 and TRBJ2-5 for the parts outside the CDR3, the full variable domain is AAGVIQSPRHLIKEKRETATLKCYPIPRHDTVYWYQQGPGQDPQFLISFYEKMQSDKGSIPDRFSAQQFSDYHSELNMSSLELGDSALYFCASSLVSGGQETQYFGPGTRLLVL.

This clone was detected only once. This same CDR3 is encoded by further DNA sequences in the sample. V gene TRBV7-2 combines with J gene TRBJ2-2; D may be TRBD2 (5 bases). The germline V gene has CDR1 SGHTA and CDR2 FQGNSA. V was shortened by 1 base and J by 1 base, with 7 bases between the two germline ends. This CDR3 contains 15 residues. CDR3 sequence reads: CASSLVRGNTGELFF. CDR3 coding DNA: TGTGCCAGCAGCTTAGTTCGGGGGAACACCGGGGAGCTGTTTTTT. The full variable domain, in which reference TRBV7-2 and TRBJ2-2 provide the parts outside the CDR3, is GAGVSQSPSNKVTEKGKDVELRCDPISGHTALYWYRQSLGQGLEFLIYFQGNSAPDKSGLPSDRFSAERTGGSVSTLTIQRTQQEDSAVYLCASSLVRGNTGELFFGEGSRLTVL.

Worth noting for this clone: Its ends do not fully match the called genes, so a read error is possible. The V gene is TRBV7-2, the J gene TRBJ2-1, with 9 bases identical to TRBD2. The V gene's germline CDR1 is SGHTA and CDR2 FQGNSA. The CDR3 extends over 13 amino acids. CDR3 sequence: CASSFGGLAGWLF. CDR3 sequence (DNA): TGTGCCAGCAGTTTTGGTGGTCTAGCGGGGTGGCTCTTC. The full variable domain, rest sourced from reference TRBV7-2 and TRBJ2-1, is GAGVSQSPSNKVTEKGKDVELRCDPISGHTALYWYRQSLGQGLEFLIYFQGNSAPDKSGLPSDRFSAERTGGSVSTLTIQRTQQEDSAVYLCASSFGGLAGWLFGPGTRLTVL.